Detailed here is one T cell receptor (beta chain). Its antigen is still unknown. Use of 60 Vbeta and 13 Jbeta primers characterized the PCR. The repertoire was sequenced with immunoSEQ multiplex PCR; TCRdb's copy has only in-frame clones and lacks some. The repertoire holds about 110,000 clones, with under 85% as singletons. The source of the sample is a study of cytomegalovirus exposure and HLA in healthy donors. CDR1 is SGHDT and CDR2 is YYEEEE in the germline V gene. V was pared by 6 bases and J by 5 bases, with 9 bases of the junction left unmatched. This CDR3 spans 14 amino acids. Study findings and constraints: In vitro data verified a few CMV-associated chains as specific for CMV antigens. There were some public TCRs occurring in many donors, but most TCR sequences were rare. Sequencing likely caused a cluster of highly shared sequence variants. A later analysis, which compared TCR beta chains of equal frequency, found the HLA-associated ones more clonally expanded.

Sequenced: PBMCs. The V gene is TRBV5-6, the J gene TRBJ2-3, with TRBD2 matching over 7 bases. The sequence was obtained from a man aged 30 to 39 in good health and CMV-seronegative. The CDR3 sequence: CASTRYAGVDTQYF. For the CDR3, the DNA is TGTGCCAGCACCCGCTACGCGGGAGTAGATACGCAGTATTTT. The whole variable domain, filled in from reference TRBV5-6 and TRBJ2-3, reads DAGVTQSPTHLIKTRGQQVTLRCSPKSGHDTVSWYQQALGQGPQFIFQYYEEEERQRGNFPDRFSGHQFPNYSSELNVNALLLGDSALYLCASTRYAGVDTQYFGPGTRLTVL.